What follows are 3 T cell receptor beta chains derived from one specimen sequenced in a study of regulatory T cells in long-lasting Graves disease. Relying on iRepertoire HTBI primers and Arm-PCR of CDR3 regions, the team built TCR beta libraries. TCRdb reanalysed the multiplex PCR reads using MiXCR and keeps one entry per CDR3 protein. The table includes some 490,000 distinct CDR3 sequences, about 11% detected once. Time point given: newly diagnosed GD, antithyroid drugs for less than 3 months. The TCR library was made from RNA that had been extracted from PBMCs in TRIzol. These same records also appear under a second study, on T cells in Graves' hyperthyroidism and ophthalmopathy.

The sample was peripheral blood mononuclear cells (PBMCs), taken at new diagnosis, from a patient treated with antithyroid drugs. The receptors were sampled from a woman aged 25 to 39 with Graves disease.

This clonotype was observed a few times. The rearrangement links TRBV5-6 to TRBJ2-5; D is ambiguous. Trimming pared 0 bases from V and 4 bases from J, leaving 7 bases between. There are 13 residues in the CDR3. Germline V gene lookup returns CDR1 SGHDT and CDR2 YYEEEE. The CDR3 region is CASSLASGETQYF. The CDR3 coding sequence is TGTGCCAGCAGCTTGGCCTCGGGAGAGACCCAGTACTTC.

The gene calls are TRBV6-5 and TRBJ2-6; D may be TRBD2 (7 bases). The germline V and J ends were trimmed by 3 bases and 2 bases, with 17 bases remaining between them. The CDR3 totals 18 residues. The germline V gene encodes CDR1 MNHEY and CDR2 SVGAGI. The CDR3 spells CASSYGSGAGAGANVLTF. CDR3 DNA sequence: TGTGCCAGCAGTTATGGGAGCGGGGCAGGGGCTGGGGCCAACGTCCTGACTTTC.

This chain's CDR3 is CASSYPGRSYNEQFF. The CDR3 DNA sequence: TGTGCCAGCAGTTACCCAGGGCGCTCCTACAATGAGCAGTTCTTC. The chain carries TRBV6-5 and TRBJ2-1, with D maybe TRBD1 (5 bases). From germline, CDR1 is MNHEY and CDR2 SVGAGI. The CDR3 runs to 15 residues. The V gene lost 2 bases and the J gene lost 0 bases, with 8 bases spanning the gap.